This T cell receptor (beta chain) originates from a study of cytomegalovirus exposure and HLA in healthy donors. Overall study results and limits: Follow-up analysis later connected one missense variant in DCLRE1C with trimming of TCR beta V- and J-genes.

Use of 60 Vbeta and 13 Jbeta primers characterized the PCR. Produced via immunoSEQ multiplex PCR; TCRdb's table is partial and in-frame only. The sample yields about 85,000 clones, around 77% seen once. Note on this clone: The target antigen is unknown.

The receptor was isolated from a boy between 10 and 17 years old in good health and CMV-seronegative. Sequenced: PBMCs.

The CDR3 DNA sequence: TGTGCCAGCAGCCCCTACGGAGACCCCAATCAGCCCCAGCATTTT. It yields the protein CASSPYGDPNQPQHF. The chain couples TRBV7-9 to TRBJ1-5; D call uncertain. V was cut by 5 bases and J by 3 bases, with 14 bases left in between. The CDR3 is made up of 15 amino acids. The germline gives CDR1 SEHNR, CDR2 FQNEAQ (reference sequence).